This passage covers 13 T cell receptor beta chains from one sample sequenced in a study of blood T cell repertoires in COVID-19. Assay: immunoSEQ multiplex PCR; the TCRdb copy retains only in-frame clones and omits some. Counted here are tens of thousands of clones, 84% occurring once; the ten biggest clones make up 13%. Sequenced input: peripheral blood. These receptors were obtained from a human donor in a cohort sampled during active COVID-19.

The V gene is TRBV11-3, the J gene TRBJ2-1; D unresolved. CDR1 is SGHNT and CDR2 is YENEEA in the germline V gene. This CDR3 comprises 13 residues. Trimming took 5 bases from V and 0 from J, leaving 5 bases between them. The CDR3: CASSRSSYNEQFF. The CDR3 bases are TGTGCCAGCAGCCGGAGCTCCTACAATGAGCAGTTCTTC.

This sequence joins TRBV7-9 and TRBJ2-7; D uncertain. CDR1 SEHNR and CDR2 FQNEAQ come from the germline V gene (reference sequence). V was trimmed by 5 bases and J by 7 bases, leaving 12 bases between them. The CDR3 is 12 residues long. The DNA for the CDR3 is TGTGCCAGCAGCCCTATTAGTCGAGAGCAGTACTTC. Protein sequence: CASSPISREQYF.

The chain has TRBV28 and TRBJ2-3; 10 bases align to TRBD2. The CDR3 sequence is 15 residues long. V lost 4 bases to trimming and J lost 4 bases; unmatched junction nucleotides: 5. The germline V gene encodes CDR1 MDHEN and CDR2 SYDVKM. The CDR3, as DNA: TGTGCCAGCAGTTCTAGCGGGGGAGGGGCAGATACGCAGTATTTT. Translation: CASSSSGGGADTQYF.

This clone appeared once. Here the CDR3 DNA reads TGTGCCAGCAGCCTTGTCGGGGCGGGGGGATTTTACAATGAGCAGTTCTTC. Residues: CASSLVGAGGFYNEQFF. The J gene is TRBJ2-1, the V gene TRBV11-2; 8 bases agree with TRBD2. This CDR3 region has 17 residues. From germline, CDR1 is SGHAT and CDR2 FQNNGV. The ends lost 5 bases at V and 4 bases at J; junction bases unmatched: 13.

The chain carries TRBV2 and TRBJ1-1, with D possibly matching TRBD1 (5 bases). The V end was cut by 2 bases, the J end by 2 bases, with 12 bases between. The CDR3 totals 15 residues. The germline gives CDR1 SNHLY, CDR2 FYNNEI. CDR3 coding DNA: TGTGCCAGCAGTGAACAGGGCAGGGTAAACACTGAAGCTTTCTTT. Residues: CASSEQGRVNTEAFF.

The gene calls are TRBV10-1 and TRBJ2-7; TRBD2 matches at 13 bases. CDR3 length equals 15 residues. V lost 5 bases and J lost 5; bases outside the gene matches: 6. The germline CDR1 and CDR2 sequences are WNHNN and SYGVQD (reference sequence). The CDR3 is CASSPTSGGYNEQYF. DNA of the CDR3: TGCGCCAGCAGTCCGACTAGCGGGGGGTACAACGAGCAGTACTTC.

This clone was detected only once. The rearrangement uses TRBV9 and TRBJ2-3, with 9 bases lining up with TRBD1. J lost 3 bases, V lost 3 bases, and 5 bases had no gene match. In germline, CDR1 is SGDLS, CDR2 YYNGEE. The CDR3 length is 15 residues. The CDR3 coding sequence is TGTGCCAGCAGCGGGGGACAGGGCAGAACAGATACGCAGTATTTT. Protein product: CASSGGQGRTDTQYF.

The rearrangement uses TRBV5-5 and TRBJ2-1; no clear D gene. With 0 bases removed from V and 4 bases from J, the gap between germline ends came to 5 bases. The CDR3 sequence is 13 residues long. Germline loops: CDR1 SGHKS, CDR2 YYEKEE (reference sequence). CDR3 DNA sequence: TGTGCCAGCAGCTTGGTTGAGTACAATGAGCAGTTCTTC. It specifies CASSLVEYNEQFF. Combining the CDR3 with reference TRBV5-5 and TRBJ2-1 gives the whole variable domain DAGVTQSPTHLIKTRGQQVTLRCSPISGHKSVSWYQQVLGQGPQFIFQYYEKEERGRGNFPDRFSARQFPNYSSELNVNALLLGDSALYLCASSLVEYNEQFFGPGTRLTVL.

This chain uses TRBV3-1 (or the pseudogene TRBV3-2) with TRBJ2-4, with no clear D. The CDR3 length is 13 residues. The germline V and J ends were trimmed by 4 bases and 11 bases, with 15 bases remaining between them. Germline CDR1 reads LGHDT; CDR2 reads YNNKEL (reference sequence). CDR3 nucleotides: TGTGCCAGCAGCCCAAGTCCCCGGGTGGTTCAGTACTTC. Translation: CASSPSPRVVQYF.

Within the sample, this clone is medium-sized. J is TRBJ2-2 and V is TRBV9; D not certain. Trimming pared 4 bases from V and 0 bases from J, leaving 4 bases between. This CDR3 spans 13 amino acids. Germline CDR1 SGDLS, CDR2 YYNGEE. CDR3 loop: CASSPSNTGELFF. The CDR3 nucleotides are TGTGCCAGCAGCCCGTCGAACACCGGGGAGCTGTTTTTT. Using reference TRBV9 and TRBJ2-2 for the parts outside the CDR3, the full variable domain is DSGVTQTPKHLITATGQRVTLRCSPRSGDLSVYWYQQSLDQGLQFLIQYYNGEERAKGNILERFSAQQFPDLHSELNLSSLELGDSALYFCASSPSNTGELFFGEGSRLTVL.

The chain combines TRBV10-3 with TRBJ2-7; no clear D gene. There are 12 residues in the CDR3. V lost 7 bases and J lost 0, with 7 bases in between. Germline V lookup: CDR1 ENHRY, CDR2 SYGVKD. CDR3 in DNA: TGTGCCATCATGGGCAGCTCCTACGAGCAGTACTTC. It codes for CAIMGSSYEQYF.

This chain joins TRBV27 and TRBJ1-2; 7 nucleotides match TRBD1. J was trimmed by 4 bases and V by 4 bases; bases with no gene match: 12. The V gene's germline CDR1 is MNHEY and CDR2 SMNVEV (reference sequence). This CDR3 is 16 amino acids long. This CDR3 is CASSSKPTGTVYGYTF. CDR3 DNA sequence: TGTGCCAGCAGTTCCAAACCAACCGGGACAGTCTATGGCTACACCTTC.

CDR3 protein: CASSFRDRGTYEQYF. The CDR3 DNA reads TGTGCCAGCAGTTTTAGGGACAGGGGTACCTACGAGCAGTACTTC. The V gene is TRBV6-5, the J gene TRBJ2-7, with 10 positions matching TRBD1. Germline CDR1 MNHEY, CDR2 SVGAGI. The length of the CDR3 is 15 residues. V lost 4 bases to trimming and J lost 2 bases; unmatched junction nucleotides: 5.